The T cell receptor beta chain described here comes from a study of T-cell reconstitution after alpha-beta-depleted transplantation in children. With 4 bases removed from V and 5 bases from J, the gap between germline ends came to 24 bases. The length of the CDR3 is 17 residues. This clonotype occurred many times. It was with unique molecular identifiers that the TCRbeta library was prepared. TCRdb re-called the PCR reads through MiXCR, storing one row per CDR3 protein. The data show more than 550,000 distinct CDR3 sequences, roughly a tenth seen once. Sequences were derived from PBMCs from the stem cell graft donor, sampled from the stem cell graft. The receptor was isolated from a human donor who donated a stem cell graft to a child with acute myeloid leukemia. The rearrangement links TRBV12-3 or TRBV12-4 to TRBJ2-7, with D perhaps TRBD2 (6 bases). CDR3 nucleotides: TGTGCCAGCAGTTCCCTTTCCGGGAGTAGGAGCATCAACGAGCAGTACTTC. This codes for CASSSLSGSRSINEQYF.